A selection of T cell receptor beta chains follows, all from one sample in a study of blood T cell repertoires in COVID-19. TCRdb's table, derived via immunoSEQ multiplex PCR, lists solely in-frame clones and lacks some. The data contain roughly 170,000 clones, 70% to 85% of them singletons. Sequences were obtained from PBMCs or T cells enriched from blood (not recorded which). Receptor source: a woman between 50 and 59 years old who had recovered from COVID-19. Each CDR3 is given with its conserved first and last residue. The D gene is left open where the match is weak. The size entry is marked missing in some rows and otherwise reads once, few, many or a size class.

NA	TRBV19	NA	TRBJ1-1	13	CASSMLRNTEAFF	TGTGCCAGTAGTATGCTACGGAACACTGAAGCTTTCTTT
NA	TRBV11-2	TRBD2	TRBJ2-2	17	CASSSPLAGGRTGELFF	TGTGCCAGCAGCTCCCCCTTAGCGGGAGGGCGTACCGGGGAGCTGTTTTTT
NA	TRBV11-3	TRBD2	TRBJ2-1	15	CASSPRTGTINEQFF	TGTGCCAGCAGCCCCCGAACGGGGACTATCAATGAGCAGTTCTTC
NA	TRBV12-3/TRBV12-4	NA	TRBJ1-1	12	CASSPQNTEAFF	TGTGCCAGCAGCCCCCAAAACACTGAAGCTTTCTTT
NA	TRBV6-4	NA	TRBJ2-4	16	CASSDGGTVAKNIQYF	TGTGCCAGCAGTGACGGAGGGACAGTAGCCAAAAACATTCAGTACTTC
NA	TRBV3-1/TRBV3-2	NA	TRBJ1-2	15	CASSQAGGAFYGYTF	TGTGCCAGCAGCCAAGCGGGTGGGGCCTTCTATGGCTACACCTTC
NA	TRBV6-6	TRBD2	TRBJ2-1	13	CAILQILAGEQFF	TGTGCCATCCTCCAGATCCTAGCGGGGGAGCAGTTCTTC
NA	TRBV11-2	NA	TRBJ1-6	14	CASSHSSYNSPLHF	TGTGCCAGCAGCCACAGCTCCTATAATTCACCCCTCCACTTT
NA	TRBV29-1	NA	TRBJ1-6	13	CSVGVNRDSPLHF	TGCAGCGTTGGAGTCAATCGGGATTCACCCCTCCACTTT
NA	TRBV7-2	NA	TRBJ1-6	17	CASSLSSSPVYNSPLHF	TGTGCCAGCAGCTTATCGTCTAGCCCCGTATATAATTCACCCCTCCACTTT
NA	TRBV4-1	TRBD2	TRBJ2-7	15	CASSQGLAGLNEQYF	TGCGCCAGCAGCCAAGGACTAGCGGGGTTAAACGAGCAGTACTTC
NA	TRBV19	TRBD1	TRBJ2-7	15	CASSSTGTGGYEQYF	TGTGCCAGTAGTTCTACCGGGACAGGGGGCTACGAGCAGTACTTC
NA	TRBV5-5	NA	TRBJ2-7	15	CASSPTSRFSYEQYF	TGTGCCAGCAGCCCAACTAGTCGTTTCTCCTACGAGCAGTACTTC
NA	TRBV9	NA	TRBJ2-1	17	CASSVAGGREGGSEQFF	TGTGCCAGCAGCGTAGCGGGCGGGAGAGAGGGGGGGAGTGAGCAGTTCTTC
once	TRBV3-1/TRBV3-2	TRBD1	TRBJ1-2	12	CASMATGDGYTF	TGTGCCAGCATGGCGACAGGGGACGGCTACACCTTC
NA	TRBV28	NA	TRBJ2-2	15	CASSLLRLGAGELFF	TGTGCCAGCAGTTTATTAAGGCTAGGAGCTGGGGAGCTGTTTTTT
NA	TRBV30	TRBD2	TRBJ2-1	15	CAWTPGTSGHNEQFF	TGTGCCTGGACCCCAGGGACTAGCGGTCACAATGAGCAGTTCTTC
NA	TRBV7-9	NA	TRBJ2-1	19	CASSRQGAFTSGVNNEQFF	TGTGCCAGCAGCAGACAGGGGGCTTTCACTAGCGGGGTAAACAATGAGCAGTTCTTC
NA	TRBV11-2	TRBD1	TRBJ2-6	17	CASRSTGGVSGANVLTF	TGTGCCAGCAGGTCGACAGGGGGGGTCTCTGGGGCCAACGTCCTGACTTTC
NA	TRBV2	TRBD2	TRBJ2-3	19	CASSEPSGRGSSRTDTQYF	TGTGCCAGCAGTGAACCTAGCGGGCGAGGGAGTTCCCGCACAGATACGCAGTATTTT
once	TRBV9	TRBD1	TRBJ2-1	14	CASSVVPGGNEQFF	TGTGCCAGCAGCGTAGTTCCAGGGGGCAATGAGCAGTTCTTC
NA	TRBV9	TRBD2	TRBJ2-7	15	CASSPRLGLGDEQYF	TGTGCCAGCAGCCCACGCCTGGGACTAGGAGACGAGCAGTACTTC